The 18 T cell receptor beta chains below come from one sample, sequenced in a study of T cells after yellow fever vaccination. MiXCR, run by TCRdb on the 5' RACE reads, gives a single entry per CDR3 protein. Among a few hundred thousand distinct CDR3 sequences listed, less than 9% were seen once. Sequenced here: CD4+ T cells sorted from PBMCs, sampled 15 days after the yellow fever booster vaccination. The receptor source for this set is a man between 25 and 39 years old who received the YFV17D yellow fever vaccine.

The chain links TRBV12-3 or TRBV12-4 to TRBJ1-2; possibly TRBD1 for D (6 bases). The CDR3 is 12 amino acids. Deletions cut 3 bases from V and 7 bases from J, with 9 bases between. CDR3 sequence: CASSLGHGGYTF. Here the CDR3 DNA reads TGTGCCAGCAGTTTGGGACATGGTGGCTACACCTTC.

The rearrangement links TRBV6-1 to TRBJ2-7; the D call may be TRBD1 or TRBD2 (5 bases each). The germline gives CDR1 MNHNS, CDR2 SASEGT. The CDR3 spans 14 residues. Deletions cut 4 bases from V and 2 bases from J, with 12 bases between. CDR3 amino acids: CASSGGTVAYEQYF. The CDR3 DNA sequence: TGTGCCAGCAGTGGGGGGACGGTTGCCTACGAGCAGTACTTC.

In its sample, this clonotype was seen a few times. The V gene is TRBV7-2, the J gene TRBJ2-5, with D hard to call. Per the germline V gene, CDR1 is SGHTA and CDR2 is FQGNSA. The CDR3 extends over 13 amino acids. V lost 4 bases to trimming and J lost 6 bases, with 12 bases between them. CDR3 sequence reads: CASSYSESQTQYF. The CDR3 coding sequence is TGTGCCAGCAGCTATTCTGAGAGCCAGACCCAGTACTTC.

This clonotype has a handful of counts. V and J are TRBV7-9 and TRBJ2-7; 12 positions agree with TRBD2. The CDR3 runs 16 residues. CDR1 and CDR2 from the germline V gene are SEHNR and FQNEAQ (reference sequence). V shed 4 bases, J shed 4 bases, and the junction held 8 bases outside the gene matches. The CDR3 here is CASSSRVTSGSYEQYF. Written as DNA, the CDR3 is TGTGCCAGCAGCTCGCGGGTGACTAGCGGGAGTTACGAGCAGTACTTC.

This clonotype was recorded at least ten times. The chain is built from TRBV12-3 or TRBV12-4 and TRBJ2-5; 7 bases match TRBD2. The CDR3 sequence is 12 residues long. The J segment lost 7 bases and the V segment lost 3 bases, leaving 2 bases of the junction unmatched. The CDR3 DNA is TGTGCCAGCAGTTTCGGGGGGAGGACCCAGTACTTC. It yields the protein CASSFGGRTQYF.

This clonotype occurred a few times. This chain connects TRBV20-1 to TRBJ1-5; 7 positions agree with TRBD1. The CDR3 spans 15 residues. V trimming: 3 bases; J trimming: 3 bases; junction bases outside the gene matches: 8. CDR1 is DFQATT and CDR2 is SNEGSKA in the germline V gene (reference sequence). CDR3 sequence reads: CSASSEGAYNQPQHF. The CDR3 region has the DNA TGCAGTGCTAGCAGTGAGGGGGCTTACAATCAGCCCCAGCATTTT.

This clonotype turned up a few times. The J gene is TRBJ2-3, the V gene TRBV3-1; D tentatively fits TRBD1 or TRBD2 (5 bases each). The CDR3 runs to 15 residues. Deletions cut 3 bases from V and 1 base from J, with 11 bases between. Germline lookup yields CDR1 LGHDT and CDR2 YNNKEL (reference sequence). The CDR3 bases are TGTGCCAGCAGCCATGGCCAGGGAGGCACAGATACGCAGTATTTT. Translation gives CASSHGQGGTDTQYF.

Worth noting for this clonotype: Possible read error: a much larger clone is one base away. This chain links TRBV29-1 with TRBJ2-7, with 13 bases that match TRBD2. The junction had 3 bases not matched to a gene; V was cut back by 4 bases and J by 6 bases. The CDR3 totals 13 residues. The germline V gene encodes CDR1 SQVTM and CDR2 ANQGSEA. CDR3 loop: CSVGTSGSGEQYF. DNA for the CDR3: TGCAGCGTTGGGACTAGCGGGAGTGGCGAGCAGTACTTC.

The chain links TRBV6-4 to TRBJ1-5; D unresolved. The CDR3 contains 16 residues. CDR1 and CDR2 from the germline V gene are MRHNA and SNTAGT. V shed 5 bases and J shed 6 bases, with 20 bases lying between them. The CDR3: CASSNPQRVWTQPQHF. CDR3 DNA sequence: TGTGCCAGCAGTAACCCTCAGCGGGTCTGGACTCAGCCCCAGCATTTT.

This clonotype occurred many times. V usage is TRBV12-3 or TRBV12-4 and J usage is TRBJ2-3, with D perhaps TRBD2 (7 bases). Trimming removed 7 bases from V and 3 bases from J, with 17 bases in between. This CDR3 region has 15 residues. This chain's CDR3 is CASIRRGGGTDTQYF. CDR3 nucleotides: TGTGCCAGCATTCGGAGGGGAGGGGGGACAGATACGCAGTATTTT.

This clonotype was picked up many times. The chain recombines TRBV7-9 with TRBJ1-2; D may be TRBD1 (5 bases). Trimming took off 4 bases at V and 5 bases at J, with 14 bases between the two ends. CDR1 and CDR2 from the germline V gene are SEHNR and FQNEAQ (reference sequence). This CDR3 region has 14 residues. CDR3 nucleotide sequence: TGTGCCAGCAGCTCTACGGGACCTATATATGGCTACACCTTC. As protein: CASSSTGPIYGYTF.

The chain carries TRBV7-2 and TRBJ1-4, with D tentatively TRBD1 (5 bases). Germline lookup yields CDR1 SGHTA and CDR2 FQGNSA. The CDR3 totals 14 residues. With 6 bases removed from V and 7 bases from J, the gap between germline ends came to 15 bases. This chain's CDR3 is CASRFGGQGEKLFF. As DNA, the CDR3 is TGTGCCAGCAGGTTCGGTGGGCAGGGTGAAAAACTGTTTTTT.

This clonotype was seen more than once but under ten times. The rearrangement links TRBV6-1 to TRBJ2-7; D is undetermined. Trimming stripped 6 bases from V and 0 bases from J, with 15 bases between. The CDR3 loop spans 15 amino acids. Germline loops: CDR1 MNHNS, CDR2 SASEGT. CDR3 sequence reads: CASRPGGRSSYEQYF. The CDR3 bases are TGTGCCAGCAGACCCGGTGGCCGGAGCTCCTACGAGCAGTACTTC.

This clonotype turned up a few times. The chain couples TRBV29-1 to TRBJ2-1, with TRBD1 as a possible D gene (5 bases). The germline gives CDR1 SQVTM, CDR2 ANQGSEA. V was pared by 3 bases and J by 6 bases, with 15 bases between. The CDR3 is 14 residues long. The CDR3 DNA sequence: TGCAGCGTTGATGGGGCCCCGTTACTCAATGAGCAGTTCTTC. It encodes CSVDGAPLLNEQFF.

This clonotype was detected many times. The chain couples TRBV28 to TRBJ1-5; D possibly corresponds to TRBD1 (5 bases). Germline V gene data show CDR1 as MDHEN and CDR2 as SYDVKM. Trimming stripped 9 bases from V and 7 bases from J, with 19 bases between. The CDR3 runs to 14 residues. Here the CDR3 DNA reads TGTGCCAGTTGGTCGCTGGGGGTAAGCCAGCCCCAGCATTTT. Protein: CASWSLGVSQPQHF. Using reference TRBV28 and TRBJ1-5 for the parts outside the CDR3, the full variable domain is DVKVTQSSRYLVKRTGEKVFLECVQDMDHENMFWYRQDPGLGLRLIYFSYDVKMKEKGDIPEGYSVSREKKERFSLILESASTNQTSMYLCASWSLGVSQPQHFGDGTRLSIL.

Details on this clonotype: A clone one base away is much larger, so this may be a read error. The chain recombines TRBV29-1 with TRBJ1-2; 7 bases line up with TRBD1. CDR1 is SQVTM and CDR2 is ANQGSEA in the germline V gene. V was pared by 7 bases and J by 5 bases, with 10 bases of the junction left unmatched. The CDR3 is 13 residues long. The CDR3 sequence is CSARAAGQYGYTF. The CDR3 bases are TGCAGCGCACGGGCAGCGGGACAGTATGGCTACACCTTC.

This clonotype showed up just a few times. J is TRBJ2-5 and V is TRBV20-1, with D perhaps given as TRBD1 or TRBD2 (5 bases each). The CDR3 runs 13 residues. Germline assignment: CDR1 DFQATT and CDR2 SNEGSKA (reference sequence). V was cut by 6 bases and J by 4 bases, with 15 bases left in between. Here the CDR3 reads CSATGTARETQYF. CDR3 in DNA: TGCAGTGCGACCGGGACCGCGAGAGAGACCCAGTACTTC.

The CDR3 bases are TGTGCCAGCTCACCTCAACAGGGCCTAGCCAAAAACATTCAGTACTTC. Translating gives CASSPQQGLAKNIQYF. This rearrangement joins TRBV18 to TRBJ2-4; D is perhaps TRBD1 (6 bases). The V end was cut by 3 bases, the J end by 0 bases, with 12 bases between. This CDR3 is built from 16 residues. The V gene's germline CDR1 is KGHSH and CDR2 LQKENI. Drawing the rest from reference TRBV18 and TRBJ2-4, the complete variable domain is NAGVMQNPRHLVRRRGQEARLRCSPMKGHSHVYWYRQLPEEGLKFMVYLQKENIIDESGMPKERFSAEFPKEGPSILRIQQVVRGDSAAYFCASSPQQGLAKNIQYFGAGTRLSVL.